The present entry profiles one T cell receptor beta chain with its context. The table lists this clonotype with a few counts. Its specific antigen is unknown. It has no much larger one-base neighbor in the sample; base qualities were not kept. CDR1 and CDR2 are drawn from the germline V gene (reference sequence): SEHNR, FQNEAQ. CDR3 length: 14 amino acids, cysteine to phenylalanine. Just the 42-base CDR3 DNA is kept, in frame starting at base 1. Trimming removed 10 bases from V and 3 bases from J, leaving 15 bases between the germline ends. This entry comes from a study of regulatory T cells in long-lasting Graves disease (dated by TCRdb to about 2021). About the study as a whole: To count as having persistent Graves' disease, a patient had to have received antithyroid drug treatment for over 5 years with TSH receptor autoantibodies remaining persistently positive. Peripheral blood TCR sequencing and RNA sequencing compared persistent Graves' disease patients with newly diagnosed Graves' disease patients. The study was conducted in China and was registered as a clinical trial. TCR sequencing covered some 13 persistent and roughly 20 newly diagnosed Graves' disease patients, 33 samples in total. Persistent Graves' disease patients in the clinical cohort had taken antithyroid drugs for around 11 years on average. The study at large found these results: Compared with newly diagnosed patients, persistent Graves' disease patients had lower TCR Shannon entropy and fewer highly expanded clones, which suggests clonal expansion. More public clonotypes were shared among persistent patients (under 3,000) than among newly diagnosed patients (roughly 1,000). Sequencing and analysis were restricted to the TCR beta chain. Preferential use of TRBV28, TRBJ1-2 and TRBJ2-5 was observed in persistent disease, whereas TRBV20-1 and TRBJ2-1 were favored in newly diagnosed disease. The authors noted that the small sample size was a limitation that may lower accuracy. Peripheral blood alone was examined, since thyroid tissue, which constituted the primary lesion, could not be accessed.

Read against the paper, the sample's time point label means: persistent/refractory GD, antithyroid drugs over 5 years with positive TRAb. RNA was extracted from PBMCs in TRIzol for both TCR sequencing and RNA sequencing. The diagnosis of Graves' disease followed American Thyroid Association guidelines. The patients came from an endocrinology department in Xi'an, China. Each patient gave about 10 milliliters of peripheral blood, collected in an EDTA anticoagulant tube. PBMCs were isolated by Ficoll Paque Plus density gradient separation without further T cell sorting. An Agilent 2100 Bioanalyzer and agarose gel were used to check RNA quality, and a NanoDrop 2000 was used to measure RNA concentration. Library generation was performed with multiplex PCR. Sequencing used an Illumina HiSeq 4000. To build TCR beta libraries, CDR3 regions were amplified by Arm-PCR using iRepertoire HTBI primers. Gel purification was performed on PCR products prior to sequencing. Regarding the original processing steps: Across samples, 62 TRBV and approximately 15 TRBJ segments were identified and used for gene usage analysis of CDR3 amino acid clonotypes. COPE and FqMerger were used to merge the filtered high-quality paired reads into contigs. BLAST was used to align contigs to IMGT TRBV, TRBD and TRBJ reference genes, and CDR3 was defined according to IMGT. Highly expanded clones were defined as clonotypes with a frequency above 0.1%. Shannon entropy was used to measure repertoire diversity, and the Gini coefficient was used to measure V-J evenness. A clonotype was considered public if more than one individual shared it. Clones were called with MiXCR by TCRdb after fastp trimmed the public reads at Q25, and only in-frame beta chains were retained. Here each entry gathers all rows of one CDR3 protein and keeps the most common genes and DNA. The V and J calls reflect TCRdb's pipeline rather than the authors' work. The sample has about 470,000 distinct CDR3 sequences on record, 20% to 25% of them singletons. More than 6% of the sample goes to the ten largest clones.

The input for sequencing was peripheral blood mononuclear cells (PBMCs), taken when the disease was refractory, from a patient treated with antithyroid drugs. This clonotype was obtained from a female donor with Graves disease. The rearranged chain carries TRBV7-9 and TRBJ2-2; TRBD2 is a possible D gene, resting on 5 matching bases. The sequenced DNA is TGTGCCACCCGAGCAGGAGGCCACACCGGGGAGCTGTTTTTT. The encoded protein is CATRAGGHTGELFF.